This record looks at one T cell receptor beta chain sequence and its context. Antigen unknown. PCR employed 60 Vbeta and 13 Jbeta primers. In the source study's methods: Unique TCR beta chains numbered about 72 million in a later analysis, with about 9.9 million shared. Assay: immunoSEQ multiplex PCR; the TCRdb copy retains only in-frame clones and omits some. That table furnishes V, J and clone size, whereas the DNA furnished D and trimming. The repertoire consists of 150,000 to 200,000 clones, with around 83% occurring once and the leading ten covering around 4.1%. The sample originates from a study of cytomegalovirus exposure and HLA in healthy donors. The germline gives CDR1 SGHRS, CDR2 YFSETQ. The CDR3 is made up of 15 amino acids. Trimming cost V 4 bases and J 9 bases; bases outside gene matches: 10. Study-level points and caveats: Earlier analysis found most TCR beta V segments productive about 90% or about 30% of the time.

It was healthy bone marrow donors who served as donors. The sample was PBMCs. The receptor was isolated from a man over 45 in good health and CMV-seropositive. V gene TRBV5-1 combines with J gene TRBJ2-1; 10 bases are a match to TRBD2. The CDR3 reads CASSPQGVAGGEQFF. CDR3 sequence (DNA): TGCGCCAGCAGCCCACAGGGGGTAGCGGGAGGTGAGCAGTTCTTC.